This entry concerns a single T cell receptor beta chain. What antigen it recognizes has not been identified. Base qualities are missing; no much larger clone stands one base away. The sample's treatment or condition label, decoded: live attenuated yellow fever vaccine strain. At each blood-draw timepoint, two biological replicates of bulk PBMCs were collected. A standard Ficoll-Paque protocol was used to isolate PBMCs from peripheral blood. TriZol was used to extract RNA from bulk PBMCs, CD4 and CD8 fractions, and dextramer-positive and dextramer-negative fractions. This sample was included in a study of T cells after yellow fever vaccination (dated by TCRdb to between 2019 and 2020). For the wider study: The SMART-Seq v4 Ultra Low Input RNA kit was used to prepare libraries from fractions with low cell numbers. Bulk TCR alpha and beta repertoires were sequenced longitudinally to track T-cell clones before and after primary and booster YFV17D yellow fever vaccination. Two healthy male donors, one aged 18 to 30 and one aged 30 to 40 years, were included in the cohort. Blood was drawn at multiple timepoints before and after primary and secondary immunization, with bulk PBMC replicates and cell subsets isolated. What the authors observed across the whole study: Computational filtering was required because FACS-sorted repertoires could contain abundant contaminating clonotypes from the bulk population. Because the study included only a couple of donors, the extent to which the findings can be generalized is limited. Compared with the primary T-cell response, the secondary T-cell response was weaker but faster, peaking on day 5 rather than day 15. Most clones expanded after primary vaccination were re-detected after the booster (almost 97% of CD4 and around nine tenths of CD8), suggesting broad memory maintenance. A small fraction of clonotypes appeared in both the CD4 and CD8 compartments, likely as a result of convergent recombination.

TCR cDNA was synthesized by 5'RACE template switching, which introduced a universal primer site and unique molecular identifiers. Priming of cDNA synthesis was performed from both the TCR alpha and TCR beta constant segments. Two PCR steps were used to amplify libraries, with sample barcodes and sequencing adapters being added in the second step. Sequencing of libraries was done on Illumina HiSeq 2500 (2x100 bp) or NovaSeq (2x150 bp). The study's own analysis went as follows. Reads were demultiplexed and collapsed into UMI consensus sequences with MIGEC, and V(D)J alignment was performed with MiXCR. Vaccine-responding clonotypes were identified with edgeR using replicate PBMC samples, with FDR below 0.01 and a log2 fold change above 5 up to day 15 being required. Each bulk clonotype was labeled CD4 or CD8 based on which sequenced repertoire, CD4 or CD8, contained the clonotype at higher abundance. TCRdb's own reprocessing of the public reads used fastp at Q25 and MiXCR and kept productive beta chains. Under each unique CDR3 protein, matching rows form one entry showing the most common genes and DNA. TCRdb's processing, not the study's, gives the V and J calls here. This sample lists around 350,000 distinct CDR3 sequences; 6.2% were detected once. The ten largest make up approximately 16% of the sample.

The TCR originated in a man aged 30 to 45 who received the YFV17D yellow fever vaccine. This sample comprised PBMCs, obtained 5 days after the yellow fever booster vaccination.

The CDR3 in this case is CASSSLAGELFF. The sequence in DNA is TGTGCCAGCAGTTCCCTAGCCGGGGAGCTGTTTTTT. The V and J genes are TRBV12-3 or TRBV12-4 and TRBJ2-2, with the D gene not confidently named. V is reduced by 4 bases and J by 6 bases, leaving a spacing of 6 bases between them. The CDR3 runs 12 amino acids, cysteine and phenylalanine included. Only the CDR3 part of the read is kept: 36 bases, read in frame from the first base.